The source of this T cell receptor beta chain is a study of T-cell reconstitution after alpha-beta-depleted transplantation in children. Researchers prepared the TCRbeta library using unique molecular identifiers, the study reports. TCRdb recomputed calls from the PCR reads with MiXCR, one row per CDR3 protein. Among some 7,500 distinct CDR3 sequences listed, about 32% were seen once. V gave up 2 bases and J gave up 4 bases, with 17 bases separating them. The CDR3 is made up of 16 amino acids. The V gene's germline CDR1 is SGHRS and CDR2 YFSETQ. Whole-study results and caveats: Reportedly, only several hundred clones from non-depleted graft cells drove alpha-beta T-cell counts at about two months.

This clonotype is medium-sized by share. Its antigen remains unidentified. The TCR was taken from a boy less than two years old who had a stem cell transplant for SCID, so the T cells may come from the graft donor. Sequences were derived from peripheral blood, sampled 60 days after TCRalphabeta/CD19-depleted stem cell transplant. The rearrangement uses TRBV5-1 and TRBJ2-3; D possibly corresponds to TRBD1 (6 bases). CDR3 loop: CASSFPGDTVADTQYF. The CDR3 coding sequence is TGCGCCAGCAGCTTCCCCGGGGACACTGTGGCAGATACGCAGTATTTT. The whole variable domain, remainder taken from reference TRBV5-1 and TRBJ2-3, is KAGVTQTPRYLIKTRGQQVTLSCSPISGHRSVSWYQQTPGQGLQFLFEYFSETQRNKGNFPGRFSGRQFSNSRSEMNVSTLELGDSALYLCASSFPGDTVADTQYFGPGTRLTVL.